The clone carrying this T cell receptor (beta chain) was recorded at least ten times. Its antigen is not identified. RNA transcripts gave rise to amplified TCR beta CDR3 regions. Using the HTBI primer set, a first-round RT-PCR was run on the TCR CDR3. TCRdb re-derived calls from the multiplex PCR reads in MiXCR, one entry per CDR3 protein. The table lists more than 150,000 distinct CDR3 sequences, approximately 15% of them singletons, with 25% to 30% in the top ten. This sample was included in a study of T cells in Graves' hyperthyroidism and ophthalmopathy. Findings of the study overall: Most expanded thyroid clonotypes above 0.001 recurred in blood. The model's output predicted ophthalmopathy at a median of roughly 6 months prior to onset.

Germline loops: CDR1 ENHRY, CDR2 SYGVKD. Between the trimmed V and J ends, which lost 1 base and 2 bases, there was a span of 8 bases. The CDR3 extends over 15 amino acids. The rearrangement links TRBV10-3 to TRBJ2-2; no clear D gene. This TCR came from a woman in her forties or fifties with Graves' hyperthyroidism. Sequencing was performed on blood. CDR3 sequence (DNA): TGTGCCATCAGTGAGTTCATGGGAAACACCGGGGAGCTGTTTTTT. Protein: CAISEFMGNTGELFF.